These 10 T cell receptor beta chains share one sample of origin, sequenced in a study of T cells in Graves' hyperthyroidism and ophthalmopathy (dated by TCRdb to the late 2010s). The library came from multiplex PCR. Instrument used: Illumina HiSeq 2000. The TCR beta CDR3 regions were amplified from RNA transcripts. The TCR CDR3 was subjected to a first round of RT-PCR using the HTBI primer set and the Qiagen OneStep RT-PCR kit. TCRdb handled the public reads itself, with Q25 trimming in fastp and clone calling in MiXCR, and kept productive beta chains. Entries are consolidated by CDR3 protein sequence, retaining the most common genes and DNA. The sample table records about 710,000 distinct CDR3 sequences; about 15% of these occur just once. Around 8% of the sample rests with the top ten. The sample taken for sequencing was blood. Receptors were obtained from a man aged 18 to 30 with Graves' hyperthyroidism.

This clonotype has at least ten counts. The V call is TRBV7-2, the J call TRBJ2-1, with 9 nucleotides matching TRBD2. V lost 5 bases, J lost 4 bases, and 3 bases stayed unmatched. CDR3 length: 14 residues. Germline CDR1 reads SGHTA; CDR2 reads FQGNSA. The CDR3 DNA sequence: TGTGCCAGCAGCCCGGGACTAGCTTACAATGAGCAGTTCTTC. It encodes CASSPGLAYNEQFF. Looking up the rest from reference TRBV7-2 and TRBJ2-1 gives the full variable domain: GAGVSQSPSNKVTEKGKDVELRCDPISGHTALYWYRQSLGQGLEFLIYFQGNSAPDKSGLPSDRFSAERTGGSVSTLTIQRTQQEDSAVYLCASSPGLAYNEQFFGPGTRLTVL.

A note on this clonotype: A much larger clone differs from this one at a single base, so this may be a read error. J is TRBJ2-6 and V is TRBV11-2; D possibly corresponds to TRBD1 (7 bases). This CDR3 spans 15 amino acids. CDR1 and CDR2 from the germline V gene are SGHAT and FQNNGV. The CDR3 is CASSQGGSGANFLTF. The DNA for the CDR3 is TGTGCCAGCAGCCAGGGGGGCTCTGGGGCCAACTTCCTGACTTTC.

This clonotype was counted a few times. In nucleotides, the CDR3 is TGTGCCAGCAGTCCCCCAAGGAGGGTGAACACTGAAGCTTTCTTT. Protein sequence: CASSPPRRVNTEAFF. The chain has TRBV6-2 or TRBV6-3 and TRBJ1-1; D is undetermined. V lost 5 bases and J lost 0, with 13 bases in between. There are 15 residues in the CDR3. The germline V gene encodes CDR1 MNHEY and CDR2 SVGEGT.

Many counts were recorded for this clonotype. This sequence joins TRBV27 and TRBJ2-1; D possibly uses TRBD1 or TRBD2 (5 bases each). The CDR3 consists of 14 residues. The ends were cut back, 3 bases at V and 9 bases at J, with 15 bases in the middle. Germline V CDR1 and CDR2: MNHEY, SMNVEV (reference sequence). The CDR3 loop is CASSFSSGLPEQFF. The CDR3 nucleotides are TGTGCCAGCAGTTTCTCTTCGGGGCTTCCTGAGCAGTTCTTC.

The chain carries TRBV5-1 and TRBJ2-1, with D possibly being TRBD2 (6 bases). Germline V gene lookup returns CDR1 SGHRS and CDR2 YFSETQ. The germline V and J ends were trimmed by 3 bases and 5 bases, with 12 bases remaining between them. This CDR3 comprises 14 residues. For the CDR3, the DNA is TGCGCCAGCAGCTACCAACTAGCAGACAATGAGCAGTTCTTC. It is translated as CASSYQLADNEQFF.

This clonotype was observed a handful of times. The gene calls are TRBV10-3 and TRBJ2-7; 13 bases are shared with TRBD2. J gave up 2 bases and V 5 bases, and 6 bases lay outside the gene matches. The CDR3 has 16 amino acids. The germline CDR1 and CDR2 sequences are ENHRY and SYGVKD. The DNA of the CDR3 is TGTGCCATCAGTACCGGGACTAGCGGGATCCCCTACGAGCAGTACTTC. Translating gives CAISTGTSGIPYEQYF.

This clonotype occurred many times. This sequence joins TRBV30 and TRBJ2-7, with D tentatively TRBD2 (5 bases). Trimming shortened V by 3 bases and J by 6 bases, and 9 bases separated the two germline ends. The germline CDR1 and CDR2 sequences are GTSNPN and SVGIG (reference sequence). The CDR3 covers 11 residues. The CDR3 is CAWRGGGEQYF. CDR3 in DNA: TGTGCCTGGAGGGGTGGAGGCGAGCAGTACTTC.

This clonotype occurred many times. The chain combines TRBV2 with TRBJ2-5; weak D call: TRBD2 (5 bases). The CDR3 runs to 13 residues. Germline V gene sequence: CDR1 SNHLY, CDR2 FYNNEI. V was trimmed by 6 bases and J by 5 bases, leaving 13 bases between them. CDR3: CASRDEGDETQYF. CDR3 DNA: TGTGCCAGCAGGGACGAGGGTGACGAGACCCAGTACTTC.

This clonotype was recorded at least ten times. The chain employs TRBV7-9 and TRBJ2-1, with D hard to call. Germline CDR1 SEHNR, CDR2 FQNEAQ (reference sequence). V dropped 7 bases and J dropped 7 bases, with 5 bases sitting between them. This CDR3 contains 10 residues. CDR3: CASMGNEQFF. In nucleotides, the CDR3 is TGTGCCAGCATGGGAAATGAGCAGTTCTTC.

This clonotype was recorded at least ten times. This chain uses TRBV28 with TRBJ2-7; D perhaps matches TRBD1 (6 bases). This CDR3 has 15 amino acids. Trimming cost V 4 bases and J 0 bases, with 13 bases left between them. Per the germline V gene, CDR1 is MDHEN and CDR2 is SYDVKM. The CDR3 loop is CASSSHDRPSYEQYF. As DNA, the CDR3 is TGTGCCAGCAGTTCCCACGACAGGCCCTCCTACGAGCAGTACTTC.